This note documents a single T cell receptor (beta chain) sequence. In the authors' workflow: Estimated nucleated cell counts came from reference gene primer amplification. Using immunoSEQ multiplex PCR, the repertoire was profiled, and TCRdb retains in-frame clones only, with some absent. The D gene and trimming were derived from the DNA, and the V and J assignments and clone size from that table. Among approximately 100,000 clones listed, roughly 82% were seen once. This sample was taken from a study of blood T cell repertoires in COVID-19. Across the study: Collection of acute and convalescent COVID-19 samples took place in the United States, Italy and Spain. PBMCs, B-cell-depleted T cells, or T cells provided the cDNA or gDNA that made up the material.

The germline CDR1 and CDR2 sequences are SGHRS and YFSETQ. Trimming removed 3 bases at V and 8 bases at J, with 11 bases between. This CDR3 region has 13 residues. The chain recombines TRBV5-1 with TRBJ1-4; tentatively, D is TRBD1 (5 bases). The specimen was peripheral blood. The receptor's source is a man aged 60 to 69 with acute or convalescent COVID-19. CDR3 coding DNA: TGCGCCAGCAGCTCGCCCCCAGGGGAAAAACTGTTTTTT. This translates into CASSSPPGEKLFF.